This T cell receptor (beta chain) was found in a study of T cell responses to AZD1222 COVID-19 vaccine (dated by TCRdb to about 2021). As for the study more broadly: AZD1222 recipients whose second dose came at about 4 weeks and those whose second dose came at about 12 weeks were combined into one group, since spike-specific TCR depth and breadth did not differ between the two schedules. A total of more than 230 trial participants underwent TCR sequencing, of whom 207 received two doses of AZD1222 and 26 received two doses of the MenACWY control vaccine. Trial participants were enrolled by age into subgroups of 18-55, 56-69 and 70-plus years, and around 150, 28 and 57 TCR-sequenced participants, respectively, were included in these subgroups.

The sample's time point label, in plain terms: baseline before first vaccination. Vaccinee samples were obtained from the UK trials COV001 and COV002, which included a single-blind randomized controlled phase 2/3 trial of AZD1222 (ChAdOx1 nCoV-19) in healthy adults. For TCRbeta chain sequencing, PBMC samples from trial participants were taken at day 0 and at day 28 after the second dose. The CDR3 regions of human TCRbeta chains were analyzed by immunosequencing. On the authors' methods: Repertoire TCRs were checked for matches against a reference library of SARS-CoV-2-specific TCRs that had been generated using the MIRA antigen-specificity platform. Breadth was defined as the fraction of unique TCRs that were SARS-CoV-2-associated. Depth was defined as the fraction of total T cells that were SARS-CoV-2-associated. Using the MIRA data, every spike-specific TCR was mapped to the spike region that the TCR reacted to and assigned to either a CD4 or a CD8 class. Log10-transformed breadth and depth values were compared by one-way ANOVA with Sidak's multiple comparisons tests. TCRdb limited this immuneACCESS table to in-frame rearrangements with V and J called. A share of clones is missing; checked studies link under half to unresolved V genes, and the rest is unexplained. V, J and clone size were drawn from that table, and D and trimming were deduced from the DNA. The sample records roughly 78,000 clones, 65% to 85% of which are singletons. 2.5% to 3% of the sample comes from the top ten.

For this clone: Its antigen specificity is not known. Base qualities are not at hand, and no much larger clone is one base apart.

The germline V gene encodes CDR1 SGHDT and CDR2 YYEEEE. V is reduced by 3 bases and J by 3 bases, leaving a spacing of 7 bases between them. Measured from the cysteine to the phenylalanine, the CDR3 is 14 residues long. Just the 42-base CDR3 DNA is kept, in frame starting at base 1. Here is what the overall study found, with its caveats: Nearly half of unique spike-specific TCRs reportedly recognized epitopes outside regions mutated in the B.1.351 and B.1.1.7 variants. After two AZD1222 doses, both the breadth and the depth of spike-specific TCRs were significantly higher than at day 0 and than in MenACWY recipients. In the small 56-69-year group, the increase in depth fell short of significance, most likely because of low power. No day 14 peak-response samples were available, so repertoires were characterized only after the peak T cell response. Vaccine-associated CD4 TCRs spanned the whole spike protein, with dominant responses in regions 160-218 and 743-854. Participants were mostly white British, with more females than males. The authors suggested clonal diversity may have been underestimated. Conclusions about previously exposed vaccinees are limited because only six or seven AZD1222 recipients were SARS-CoV-2 seropositive at baseline.

The rearranged segments are TRBV5-6 and TRBJ2-6; matching of 5 bases hints at TRBD1 as the D gene. Sequenced material: peripheral blood, taken on day 0 of AZD1222 vaccination. The clonotype was recovered from an adult in good health. The CDR3 loop reads CASSSRVGANVLTF. Read as DNA, the sequence is TGTGCCAGCAGCTCCAGGGTTGGGGCCAACGTCCTGACTTTC.